This is a list of T cell receptor beta chains from one sample in a study of T cells in Graves' hyperthyroidism and ophthalmopathy. TCRdb ran MiXCR on the multiplex PCR reads and lists one entry per CDR3 protein. The sample holds approximately 870,000 distinct CDR3 sequences, 35% to 45% seen once. The sample was blood. All receptors derive from a man between 18 and 29 years old with Graves' hyperthyroidism. The CDR3 runs from the conserved cysteine through the conserved F or W. Each record gives: J gene, V gene, clone size, D gene, CDR3 DNA, CDR3 protein. A D gene is named only where the DNA matches it firmly. Some rows mark clone size as missing; the rest say once, few, many or name a class of expanded clone.

J: TRBJ2-5
V: TRBV20-1
size: many
D: -
DNA: TGCAGTGCTAGGGGTGGGGAGACCCAGTACTTC
CDR3: CSARGGETQYF

J: TRBJ2-5
V: TRBV15
size: -
D: -
DNA: TGTGCCTCGCCAGGGACCGGGACCCAGTACTTC
CDR3: CASPGTGTQYF

J: TRBJ1-3
V: TRBV2
size: few
D: TRBD1
DNA: TGTGCCAGCAAAGGACAGGGAATCTCTGGAAACACCATATATTTT
CDR3: CASKGQGISGNTIYF

J: TRBJ2-2
V: TRBV9
size: many
D: -
DNA: TGTGCCAGCAGCCCGAACCCTTCGAACACCGGGGAGCTGTTTTTT
CDR3: CASSPNPSNTGELFF

J: TRBJ2-5
V: TRBV6-5
size: -
D: -
DNA: TGTGCCAGCGCTCGGTGGGCGCGGGAGACCCAGTACTTC
CDR3: CASARWARETQYF

J: TRBJ1-5
V: TRBV7-2
size: many
D: TRBD1
DNA: TGTGCCAGCAGCTTAGCGACAGGGAACAATCAGCCCCAGCATTTT
CDR3: CASSLATGNNQPQHF

J: TRBJ1-4
V: TRBV25-1
size: -
D: -
DNA: TGTGCCAGCTGGCCTACTAATGAAAAACTGTTTTTT
CDR3: CASWPTNEKLFF

J: TRBJ2-2
V: TRBV24-1
size: -
D: TRBD2
DNA: TGTGCCACCAGTGATTTGCCCCTAGCGGGAGGGCCTAACGGGGAGCTGTTTTTT
CDR3: CATSDLPLAGGPNGELFF

J: TRBJ2-7
V: TRBV29-1
size: -
D: TRBD2
DNA: TGCAGCGTTGTTCTCTGTGCCACGGGACTAGCGGGACCCTACGAGCAGTACTTC
CDR3: CSVVLCATGLAGPYEQYF

J: TRBJ1-4
V: TRBV7-9
size: many
D: -
DNA: TGTGCCAGCAGCCAAGCAGGGTCGACTAATGAAAAACTGTTTTTT
CDR3: CASSQAGSTNEKLFF

J: TRBJ2-7
V: TRBV25-1
size: -
D: TRBD2
DNA: TGCGCCAGCAGCCCGGGGCGGGGGAATACCTACGAGCAGTACTTC
CDR3: CASSPGRGNTYEQYF

J: TRBJ1-1
V: TRBV7-6
size: many
D: -
DNA: TGTGCCAGCGCAGGGCCGAACACTGAAGCTTTCTTT
CDR3: CASAGPNTEAFF

J: TRBJ1-2
V: TRBV19
size: many
D: TRBD1
DNA: TGTGCCACCCGGACTGACAGGGCGGGTGGCTACACCTTC
CDR3: CATRTDRAGGYTF

J: TRBJ1-2
V: TRBV2
size: once
D: -
DNA: TGTGCCAGCATAGGTTCGTCATATGGCTACACCTTC
CDR3: CASIGSSYGYTF

J: TRBJ1-2
V: TRBV7-2
size: -
D: -
DNA: TGTGCCAGCAGCCCGGCCTCAGGGGTCTTTTCCTATGGCTACACCTTC
CDR3: CASSPASGVFSYGYTF

J: TRBJ2-7
V: TRBV15
size: few
D: -
DNA: TGTGCCACCAGCAGAGATTCGTTGGAGAGCTCCTACGAGCAGTACTTC
CDR3: CATSRDSLESSYEQYF

J: TRBJ1-2
V: TRBV19
size: many
D: -
DNA: TGTGCCAGTGGGATTGGCGGGGGTTCACCTTCTGGCTACACCTTC
CDR3: CASGIGGGSPSGYTF

J: TRBJ2-5
V: TRBV7-8
size: once
D: -
DNA: TGTGCCAGCAGCTTAGGGTTACCGGTGGCGCTAGGAGTCAAGGAGACCCAGTACTTC
CDR3: CASSLGLPVALGVKETQYF

J: TRBJ2-5
V: TRBV29-1
size: -
D: TRBD2
DNA: TGCAGCGTGACCGGACTAGGGAGTGAGACCCAGTACTTC
CDR3: CSVTGLGSETQYF

J: TRBJ2-7
V: TRBV29-1
size: -
D: TRBD1
DNA: TGCAGCGCGGGACAGGAGAATCACGAGCAGTACTTC
CDR3: CSAGQENHEQYF

J: TRBJ2-7
V: TRBV7-9
size: few
D: TRBD1
DNA: TGTGCCAGCAGCTCCCTTAGGGGGCGCCCCTACGAGCAGTACTTC
CDR3: CASSSLRGRPYEQYF

J: TRBJ1-2
V: TRBV19
size: many
D: -
DNA: TGTGCCAGTAGCGCACAGGGAGGCGACTACACCTTC
CDR3: CASSAQGGDYTF

J: TRBJ2-2
V: TRBV29-1
size: many
D: -
DNA: TGCAGCGTACAGGGTACGGCCGGGGAGCTGTTTTTT
CDR3: CSVQGTAGELFF

J: TRBJ2-7
V: TRBV6-1
size: -
D: -
DNA: TGTGCCAGCAGTGAAGCCGAAAGCGAGGGTTACGAGCAGTACTTC
CDR3: CASSEAESEGYEQYF

J: TRBJ1-2
V: TRBV20-1
size: -
D: TRBD1
DNA: TGCAGTGCTGGACAGGGCAGGAACTATGGCTACACCTTC
CDR3: CSAGQGRNYGYTF

J: TRBJ1-2
V: TRBV19
size: many
D: TRBD1
DNA: TGTGCCAGTAGTAACTTACAGGGGACTGGCTACACCTTC
CDR3: CASSNLQGTGYTF

J: TRBJ1-6
V: TRBV25-1
size: -
D: TRBD1
DNA: TGTGCCAGCAGCCAAGTGGGACAGCTCTATTCACCCCTCCACTTT
CDR3: CASSQVGQLYSPLHF

J: TRBJ1-1
V: TRBV7-9
size: many
D: -
DNA: TGTGCCAGCAGCTTCGGGGAGACTGAAGCTTTCTTT
CDR3: CASSFGETEAFF

J: TRBJ1-4
V: TRBV4-3
size: -
D: TRBD1
DNA: TGCGCCAGCAGCCCCCAGGGGGGGGCGACTAATGAAAAACTGTTTTTT
CDR3: CASSPQGGATNEKLFF

J: TRBJ1-1
V: TRBV20-1
size: -
D: -
DNA: TGCAGTGCTAGAAACCGGAGGGGCACTGAAGCTTTCTTT
CDR3: CSARNRRGTEAFF

J: TRBJ2-1
V: TRBV11-2
size: -
D: TRBD1
DNA: TGTGCCAGCCGGACAGGGGGGGATGAGCAGTTCTTC
CDR3: CASRTGGDEQFF

J: TRBJ2-5
V: TRBV6-6
size: many
D: -
DNA: TGTGCCAGTAGTTACGGGACGGGCCAAGAGACCCAGTACTTC
CDR3: CASSYGTGQETQYF

J: TRBJ1-1
V: TRBV7-1
size: once
D: -
DNA: TGTGCCAGCAGCTCTTTTATCGCAGGGGAGGGCACTGAAGCTTTCTTT
CDR3: CASSSFIAGEGTEAFF